A single sample gave rise to the 13 T cell receptor beta chains below, sequenced in a study of shared clonotypes between healthy human individuals. This table comes from immunoSEQ multiplex PCR, and its TCRdb copy is limited to in-frame clones, with some not included. Found here are around 500,000 clones, around 78% of them singletons; the top ten hold 13%. Sequences were obtained from PBMCs. The receptors were sampled from a woman aged 40 to 50 in good health. Some clones in this sample may be carry-over from other donors' samples.

About this clone: A much larger clone is a single base away; this may be a read error. The rearrangement uses TRBV30 and TRBJ1-5, with D unresolved. CDR1 is GTSNPN and CDR2 is SVGIG in the germline V gene (reference sequence). CDR3 length: 13 amino acids. This CDR3 reads CAWSVRVNRPQHF. CDR3 sequence (DNA): TGTGCCTGGAGTGTACGGGTCAATCGGCCCCAGCATTTT.

This clone came up once. A far larger clone is one nucleotide away, so this likely arose from a read error. Other DNA sequences of this sample code for an identical CDR3. CDR3 nucleotide sequence: TGTGCCAGCAGTTTACCTCCCGGGGGAAGCTCCTACAATGAGCAGTTCTTC. Protein sequence: CASSLPPGGSSYNEQFF. The rearrangement uses TRBV28 and TRBJ2-1; TRBD2 might be the D (6 bases). Trimming cost V 2 bases and J 0 bases, with 14 bases left between them. The germline gives CDR1 MDHEN, CDR2 SYDVKM. The CDR3 contains 17 residues.

A note on this clone: A much larger clonotype is one base distant, so this may be a read error. The gene calls are TRBV28 and TRBJ1-1; TRBD1 agrees at 7 bases. Per the germline V gene, CDR1 is MDHEN and CDR2 is SYDVKM. J was trimmed by 3 bases and V by 8 bases; bases with no gene match: 9. This CDR3 comprises 14 residues. The chain's CDR3 is CASGAGQRDTEAFF. The CDR3 nucleotides read TGTGCCAGCGGAGCGGGACAGAGGGACACTGAAGCTTTCTTT. The variable domain in full, completed from reference TRBV28 and TRBJ1-1, reads DVKVTQSSRYLVKRTGEKVFLECVQDMDHENMFWYRQDPGLGLRLIYFSYDVKMKEKGDIPEGYSVSREKKERFSLILESASTNQTSMYLCASGAGQRDTEAFFGQGTRLTVV.

The CDR3 DNA sequence: TGCGCCAGCAGCCATCTCTCCGACTTCTCTGGGGCCAACGTCCTGACTTTC. It yields the protein CASSHLSDFSGANVLTF. This rearrangement joins TRBV4-3 to TRBJ2-6; D remains unclear. The V gene's germline CDR1 is LGHNA and CDR2 YSLEER. This CDR3 region has 17 residues. V was trimmed by 3 bases and J by 0 bases, leaving 12 bases between them.

The chain employs TRBV7-9 and TRBJ1-4, with no clear D. The CDR3 runs to 15 residues. V was pared by 5 bases and J by 0 bases, with 10 bases between. Germline V gene sequence: CDR1 SEHNR, CDR2 FQNEAQ (reference sequence). For the CDR3, the DNA is TGTGCCAGCAGCCCCTCCCTTGCAACTAATGAAAAACTGTTTTTT. This translates into CASSPSLATNEKLFF. The full variable domain, its missing parts supplied by reference TRBV7-9 and TRBJ1-4, is DTGVSQNPRHKITKRGQNVTFRCDPISEHNRLYWYRQTLGQGPEFLTYFQNEAQLEKSRLLSDRFSAERPKGSFSTLEIQRTEQGDSAMYLCASSPSLATNEKLFFGSGTQLSVL.

The chain combines TRBV6-1 with TRBJ1-4, with D perhaps TRBD1 (5 bases). Germline assignment: CDR1 MNHNS and CDR2 SASEGT. Trimming stripped 4 bases from V and 3 bases from J, with 15 bases between. CDR3 length equals 16 residues. The CDR3 sequence: CASSVEKGLANEKLFF. The CDR3 coding sequence is TGTGCCAGCAGTGTTGAAAAGGGGCTTGCTAATGAAAAACTGTTTTTT.

The chain joins TRBV20-1 to TRBJ2-3; D might be TRBD2 (5 bases). There are 11 residues in the CDR3. V lost 1 base to trimming and J lost 10 bases, with 9 bases between them. CDR1 is DFQATT, CDR2 SNEGSKA, per germline (reference sequence). The CDR3 sequence: CSARGGSAQYF. The CDR3 nucleotides are TGCAGTGCTAGAGGAGGGTCCGCGCAGTATTTT.

The CDR3 is CASSLLGVPRAQYF. CDR3 nucleotides: TGTGCCAGCAGCTTACTGGGGGTTCCGCGGGCCCAGTACTTC. The J gene is TRBJ2-5, the V gene TRBV7-2; D may match TRBD1 or TRBD2 (5 bases each). This CDR3 is built from 14 residues. The V gene's germline CDR1 is SGHTA and CDR2 FQGNSA. V gave up 2 bases and J gave up 9 bases, with 16 bases separating them.

The chain carries TRBV5-1 and TRBJ2-2; D gene ambiguous. CDR3 length: 14 amino acids. The germline CDR1 and CDR2 sequences are SGHRS and YFSETQ. V was trimmed by 0 bases and J by 7 bases, leaving 10 bases between them. The CDR3 region has the DNA TGCGCCAGCAGCTTGGTCACCGGTCTCGGGGAGCTGTTTTTT. It translates to CASSLVTGLGELFF.

This rearrangement joins TRBV5-1 to TRBJ2-6, with a tentative D call TRBD1 (6 bases). The V gene's germline CDR1 is SGHRS and CDR2 YFSETQ. The germline V and J ends were trimmed by 0 bases and 3 bases, with 10 bases remaining between them. CDR3 size: 16 residues. The CDR3 nucleotides are TGCGCCAGCAGCTTGGGACAGGCCGGTGGGGCCAACGTCCTGACTTTC. Translated: CASSLGQAGGANVLTF.

Comment on this clone: A read error is the likely source, as a far larger clone sits one nucleotide away. Here the CDR3 omits its conserved ending phenylalanine or tryptophan, so a read error is the likely source. V and J are TRBV29-1 and TRBJ1-2; D uncertain. Germline CDR1 reads SQVTM; CDR2 reads ANQGSEA. This CDR3 is built from 14 residues. V gave up 4 bases and J gave up 4 bases, with 16 bases separating them. Here the CDR3 DNA reads TGCAGCGTTGTGAGCGGGGATATGGGCTATGGCTACACCCTC. This gives the protein CSVVSGDMGYGYTL.

The V gene is TRBV21-1, the J gene TRBJ2-1. TRBV21-1 is a known pseudogene. The CDR3 is 15 residues long. The CDR3 loop is CASSKVPPEYNEQFF. The CDR3, as DNA: TGTGCCAGCAGCAAAGTCCCACCTGAATACAATGAGCAGTTCTTC.

The chain couples TRBV6-4 to TRBJ1-1; a weak D match, TRBD1 (5 bases). V lost 4 bases, J lost 9 bases, and 15 bases lay in between. Per the germline V gene, CDR1 is MRHNA and CDR2 is SNTAGT. CDR3 length equals 13 residues. The CDR3 DNA reads TGTGCCAGCAGTGTGGAAGGGGCCTTAAAAGCTTTCTTT. This sequence encodes CASSVEGALKAFF.